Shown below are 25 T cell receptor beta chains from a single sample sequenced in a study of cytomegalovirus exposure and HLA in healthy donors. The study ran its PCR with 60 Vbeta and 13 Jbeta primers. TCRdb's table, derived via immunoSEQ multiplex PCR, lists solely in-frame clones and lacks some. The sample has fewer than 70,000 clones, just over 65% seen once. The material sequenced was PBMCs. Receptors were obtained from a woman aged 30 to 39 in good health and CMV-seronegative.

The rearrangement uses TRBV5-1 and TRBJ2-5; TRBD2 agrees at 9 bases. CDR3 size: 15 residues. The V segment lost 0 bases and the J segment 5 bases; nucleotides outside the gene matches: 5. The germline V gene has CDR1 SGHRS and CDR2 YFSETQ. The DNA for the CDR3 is TGCGCCAGCAGCTTGGTGCGGGGGGGCGGGGAGACCCAGTACTTC. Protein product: CASSLVRGGGETQYF.

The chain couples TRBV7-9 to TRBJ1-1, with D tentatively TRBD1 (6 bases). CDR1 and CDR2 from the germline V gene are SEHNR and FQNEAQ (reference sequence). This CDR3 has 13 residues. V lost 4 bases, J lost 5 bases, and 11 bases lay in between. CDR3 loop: CASSSGGRTEAFF. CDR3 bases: TGTGCCAGCAGCTCGGGGGGCAGGACTGAAGCTTTCTTT.

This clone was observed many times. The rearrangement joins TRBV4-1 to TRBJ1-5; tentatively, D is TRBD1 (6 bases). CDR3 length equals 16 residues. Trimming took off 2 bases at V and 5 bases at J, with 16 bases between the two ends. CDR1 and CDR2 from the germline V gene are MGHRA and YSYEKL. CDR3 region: CASSQTIRDTYQPQHF. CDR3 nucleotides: TGCGCCAGCAGCCAAACAATCCGGGACACCTATCAGCCCCAGCATTTT.

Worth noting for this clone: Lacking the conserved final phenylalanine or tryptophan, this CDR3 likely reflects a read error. CDR3: CARRTDRDTEAFV. CDR3 coding DNA: TGTGCCAGAAGAACCGACAGGGACACTGAAGCTTTCGTT. V is TRBV6-5 and J is TRBJ1-1, with 7 bases identical to TRBD1. J gave up 3 bases and V 9 bases, and 7 bases lay outside the gene matches. This CDR3 spans 13 amino acids. The V gene's germline CDR1 is MNHEY and CDR2 SVGAGI.

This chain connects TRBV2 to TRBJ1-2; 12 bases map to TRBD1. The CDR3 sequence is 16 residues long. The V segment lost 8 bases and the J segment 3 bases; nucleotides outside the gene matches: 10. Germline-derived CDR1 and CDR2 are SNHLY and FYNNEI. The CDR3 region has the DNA TGTGCCAGCGGCTCGGGACAGGGGGCTGGGGACTATGGCTACACCTTC. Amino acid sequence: CASGSGQGAGDYGYTF.

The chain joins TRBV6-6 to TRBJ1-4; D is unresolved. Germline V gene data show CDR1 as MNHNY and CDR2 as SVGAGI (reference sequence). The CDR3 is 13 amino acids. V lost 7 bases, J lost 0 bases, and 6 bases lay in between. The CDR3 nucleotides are TGTGCCAGCAAGGAGTCAACTAATGAAAAACTGTTTTTT. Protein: CASKESTNEKLFF.

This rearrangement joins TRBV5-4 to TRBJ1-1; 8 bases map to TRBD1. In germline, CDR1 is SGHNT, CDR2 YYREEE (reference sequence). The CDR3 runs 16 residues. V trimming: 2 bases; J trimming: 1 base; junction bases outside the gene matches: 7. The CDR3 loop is CASSLDRGGENTEAFF. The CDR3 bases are TGTGCCAGCAGCTTAGACAGGGGCGGGGAGAACACTGAAGCTTTCTTT.

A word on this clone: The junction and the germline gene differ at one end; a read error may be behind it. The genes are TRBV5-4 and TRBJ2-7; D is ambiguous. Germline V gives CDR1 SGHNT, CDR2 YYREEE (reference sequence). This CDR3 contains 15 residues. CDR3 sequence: CASSQDFRSSYEQCF. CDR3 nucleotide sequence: TGTGCCAGCAGCCAAGACTTCCGGAGCTCCTACGAGCAGTGCTTC.

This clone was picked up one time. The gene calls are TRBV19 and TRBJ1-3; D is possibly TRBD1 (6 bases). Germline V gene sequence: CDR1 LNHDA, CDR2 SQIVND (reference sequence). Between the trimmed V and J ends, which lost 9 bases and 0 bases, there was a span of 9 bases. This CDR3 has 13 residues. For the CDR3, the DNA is TGTGCCAGGGAACAGGGCTCTGGAAACACCATATATTTT. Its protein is CAREQGSGNTIYF.

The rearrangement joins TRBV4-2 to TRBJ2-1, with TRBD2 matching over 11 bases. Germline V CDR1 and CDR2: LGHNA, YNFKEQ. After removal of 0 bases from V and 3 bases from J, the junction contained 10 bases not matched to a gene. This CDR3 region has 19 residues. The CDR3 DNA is TGTGCCAGCAGCCAAGAAATCGATGTAGCGGGGGGGCACTACAATGAGCAGTTCTTC. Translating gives CASSQEIDVAGGHYNEQFF.

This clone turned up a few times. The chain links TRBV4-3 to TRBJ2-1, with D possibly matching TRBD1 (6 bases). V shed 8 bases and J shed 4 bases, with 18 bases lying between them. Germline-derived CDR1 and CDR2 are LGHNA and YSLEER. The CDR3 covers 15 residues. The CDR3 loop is CASLTEGVPYNEQFF. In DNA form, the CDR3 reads TGCGCCAGCTTGACTGAGGGGGTGCCTTACAATGAGCAGTTCTTC.

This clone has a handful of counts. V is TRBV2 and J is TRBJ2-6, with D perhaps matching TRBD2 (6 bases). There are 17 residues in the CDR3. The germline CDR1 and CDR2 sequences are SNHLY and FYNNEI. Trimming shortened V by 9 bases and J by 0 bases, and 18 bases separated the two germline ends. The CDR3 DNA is TGTGCCAGTATTGATGGGGGGTTACCCTCTGGGGCCAACGTCCTGACTTTC. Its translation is CASIDGGLPSGANVLTF.

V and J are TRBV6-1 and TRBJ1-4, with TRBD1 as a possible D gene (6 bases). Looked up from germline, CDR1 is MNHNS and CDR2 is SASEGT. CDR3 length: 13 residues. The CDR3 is CATHRVVNEKLFF. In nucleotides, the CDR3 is TGTGCTACCCACAGGGTCGTCAATGAAAAACTGTTTTTT.

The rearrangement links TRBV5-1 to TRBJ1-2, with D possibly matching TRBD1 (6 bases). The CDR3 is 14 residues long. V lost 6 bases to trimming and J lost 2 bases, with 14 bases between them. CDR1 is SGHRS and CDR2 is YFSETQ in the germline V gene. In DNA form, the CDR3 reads TGCGCCAGCAAACGGGATACAGGGAACTATGGCTACACCTTC. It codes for CASKRDTGNYGYTF.

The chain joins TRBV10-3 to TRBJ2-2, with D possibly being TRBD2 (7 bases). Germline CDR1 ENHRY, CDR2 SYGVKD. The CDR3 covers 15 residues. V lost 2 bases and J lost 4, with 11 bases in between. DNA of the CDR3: TGTGCCATCAGTGAGGGGGGGGGCCTCACCGGGGAGCTGTTTTTT. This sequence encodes CAISEGGGLTGELFF.

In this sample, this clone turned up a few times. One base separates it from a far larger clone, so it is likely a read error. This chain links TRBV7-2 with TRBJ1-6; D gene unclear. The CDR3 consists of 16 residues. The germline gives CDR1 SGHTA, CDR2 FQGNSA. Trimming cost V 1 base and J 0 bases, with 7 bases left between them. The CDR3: CTSSLGPGSYNSPLHF. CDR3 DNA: TGTACCAGCAGCTTAGGGCCAGGCTCCTATAATTCACCCCTCCACTTT.

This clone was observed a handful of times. The DNA for the CDR3 is TGTGCCAGCAGCCTCCACGGGACAGATAGCAATCAGCCCCAGCATTTT. Translated, it gives CASSLHGTDSNQPQHF. V and J are TRBV7-9 and TRBJ1-5; 7 bases are a match to TRBD1. V trimming: 5 bases; J trimming: 0 bases; junction bases outside the gene matches: 7. CDR3 size: 16 residues. The germline V gene encodes CDR1 SEHNR and CDR2 FQNEAQ (reference sequence).

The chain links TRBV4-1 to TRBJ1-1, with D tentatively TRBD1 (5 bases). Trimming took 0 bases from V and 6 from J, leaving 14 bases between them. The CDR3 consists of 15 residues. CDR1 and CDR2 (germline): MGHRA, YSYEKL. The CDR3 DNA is TGCGCCAGCAGCCAAGATAGAGGAAGGGGCTCTGAAGCTTTCTTT. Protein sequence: CASSQDRGRGSEAFF.

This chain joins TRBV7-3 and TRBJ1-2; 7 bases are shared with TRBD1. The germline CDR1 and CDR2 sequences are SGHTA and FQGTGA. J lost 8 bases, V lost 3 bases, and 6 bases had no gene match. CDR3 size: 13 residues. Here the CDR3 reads CASSLERQGGYTF. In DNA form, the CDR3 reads TGTGCCAGCAGCTTGGAGAGACAGGGAGGCTACACCTTC.

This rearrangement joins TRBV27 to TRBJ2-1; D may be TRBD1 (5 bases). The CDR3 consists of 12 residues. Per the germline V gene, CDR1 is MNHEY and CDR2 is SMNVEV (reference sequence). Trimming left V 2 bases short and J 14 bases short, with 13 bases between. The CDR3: CASSLTPGSEFF. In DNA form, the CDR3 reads TGTGCCAGCAGTTTAACCCCAGGGTCAGAGTTCTTC.

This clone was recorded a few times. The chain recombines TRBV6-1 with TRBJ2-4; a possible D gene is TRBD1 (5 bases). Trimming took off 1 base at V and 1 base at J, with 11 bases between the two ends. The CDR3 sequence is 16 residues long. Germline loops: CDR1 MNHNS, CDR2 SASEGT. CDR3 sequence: CASSEVGAQAKNIQYF. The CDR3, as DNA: TGTGCCAGCAGTGAAGTAGGGGCGCAGGCCAAAAACATTCAGTACTTC.

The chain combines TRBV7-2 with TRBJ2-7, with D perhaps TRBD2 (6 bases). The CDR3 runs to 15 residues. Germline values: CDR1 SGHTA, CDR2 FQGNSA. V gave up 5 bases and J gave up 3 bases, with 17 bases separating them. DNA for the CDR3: TGTGCCAGCAGCCCAGGCGGTGCGGGGAGCTACGAGCAGTACTTC. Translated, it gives CASSPGGAGSYEQYF.

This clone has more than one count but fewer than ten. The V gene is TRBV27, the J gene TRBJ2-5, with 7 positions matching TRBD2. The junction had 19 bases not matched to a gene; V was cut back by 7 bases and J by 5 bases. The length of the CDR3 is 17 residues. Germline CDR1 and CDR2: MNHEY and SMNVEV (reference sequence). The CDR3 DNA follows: TGTGCCAGCAAAGTTGGCTGGGGGGGAGTAGGGGAGGAGACCCAGTACTTC. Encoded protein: CASKVGWGGVGEETQYF.

This CDR3 is CASSRGGQSSYEQYF. CDR3 nucleotides: TGTGCCAGCAGTCGGGGGGGACAAAGCTCCTACGAGCAGTACTTC. The rearrangement joins TRBV6-5 to TRBJ2-7, with TRBD2 matching 8 bases. The CDR3 contains 15 residues. Germline values: CDR1 MNHEY, CDR2 SVGAGI. The V gene end was trimmed by 5 bases and the J gene end by 0 bases; junction bases not matched to a gene: 6.

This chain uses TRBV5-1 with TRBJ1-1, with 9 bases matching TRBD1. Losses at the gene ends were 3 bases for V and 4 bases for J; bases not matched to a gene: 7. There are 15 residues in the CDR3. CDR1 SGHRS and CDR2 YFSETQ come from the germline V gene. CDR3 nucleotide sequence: TGCGCCAGCAGCTACCAGGGACAGGGAGGCACTGAAGCTTTCTTT. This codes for CASSYQGQGGTEAFF.